These 24 T cell receptor beta chains were sequenced from one sample in a study of T cell changes during pregnancy in multiple sclerosis. Using immunoSEQ multiplex PCR, the repertoire was profiled, and TCRdb retains in-frame clones only, with some absent. The sample includes tens of thousands of clones, 85% to 95% of them seen just once. Sequences were derived from CD8+ T cells from peripheral blood mononuclear cells, sampled in the third trimester of pregnancy. These receptors all come from a female donor with multiple sclerosis, enrolled in a pregnancy study.

J is TRBJ2-1 and V is TRBV7-9; 10 bases map to TRBD1. V dropped 5 bases and J dropped 8; count of bases not matched to a gene: 9. The germline gives CDR1 SEHNR, CDR2 FQNEAQ (reference sequence). The CDR3 totals 15 residues. The CDR3 DNA sequence: TGTGCCAGCAGCCTCGGGGACAGGGGTAAGGATGAGCAGTTCTTC. Translation gives CASSLGDRGKDEQFF.

This clone appeared a few times. The chain has TRBV13 and TRBJ2-5; the D gene is possibly TRBD1 (6 bases). Looked up from germline, CDR1 is PRHDT and CDR2 is FYEKMQ (reference sequence). V lost 5 bases and J 5 bases, leaving 15 bases between the germline ends. The CDR3 extends over 14 amino acids. CDR3: CASSLRGNWETQYF. The CDR3 nucleotides are TGTGCCAGCAGCCTCAGGGGTAACTGGGAGACCCAGTACTTC.

This chain connects TRBV7-6 to TRBJ2-7; possibly TRBD1 for D (6 bases). The germline CDR1 and CDR2 sequences are SGHVS and FNYEAQ. V was cut by 5 bases and J by 1 base, with 18 bases left in between. The CDR3 consists of 16 residues. CDR3 DNA sequence: TGTGCCAGCAGCCCCACCAGGATAGGACAGTCCTACGAGCAGTACTTC. Encoded protein: CASSPTRIGQSYEQYF.

V gene TRBV29-1 combines with J gene TRBJ2-7; D may be TRBD1 (5 bases). Germline CDR1 is SQVTM and CDR2 is ANQGSEA. V was pared by 6 bases and J by 3 bases, with 12 bases between. This CDR3 is 12 amino acids long. CDR3 region: CSVRPDSYEQYF. CDR3 nucleotides: TGCAGCGTCCGACCCGACAGCTACGAGCAGTACTTC.

The chain's CDR3 is CASSLGGNTIYF. For the CDR3, the DNA is TGTGCCAGCAGCCTCGGGGGAAACACCATATATTTT. This rearrangement joins TRBV14 to TRBJ1-3; D uncertain. The germline CDR1 and CDR2 sequences are SGHDN and FVKESK. V lost 4 bases, J lost 4 bases, and 5 bases lay in between. The CDR3 runs to 12 residues.

V gene TRBV19 combines with J gene TRBJ2-1, with D possibly matching TRBD1 (5 bases). This CDR3 has 13 amino acids. Germline V lookup: CDR1 LNHDA, CDR2 SQIVND (reference sequence). V was pared by 7 bases and J by 5 bases, with 12 bases between. The CDR3 protein is CASTTLGHNEQFF. The CDR3 region has the DNA TGTGCCAGTACGACTCTGGGGCACAATGAGCAGTTCTTC.

The CDR3 region has the DNA TGTGCCAGCAGCCCTAGCGGGGGACAAGAGACCCAGTACTTC. Residues: CASSPSGGQETQYF. This sequence joins TRBV7-6 and TRBJ2-5, with 10 bases matching TRBD2. V lost 5 bases, J lost 2 bases, and 2 bases stayed unmatched. The CDR3 runs 14 residues. Germline loops: CDR1 SGHVS, CDR2 FNYEAQ.

This chain uses TRBV5-5 with TRBJ1-2; D is unclear. Germline-derived CDR1 and CDR2 are SGHKS and YYEKEE (reference sequence). The CDR3 has 13 residues. Trimming took 4 bases from V and 1 from J, leaving 8 bases between them. The CDR3 nucleotides are TGTGCCAGCAGCGTCGGGAATAACTATGGCTACACCTTC. Amino acids: CASSVGNNYGYTF.

This chain joins TRBV2 and TRBJ1-2; TRBD1 matches at 7 bases. Germline V gene lookup returns CDR1 SNHLY and CDR2 FYNNEI. Trimming took 6 bases from V and 6 from J; bases not matched to a gene: 4. The CDR3 sequence is 12 residues long. Here the CDR3 reads CASRDRMDGYTF. CDR3 coding DNA: TGTGCCAGCAGGGACAGGATGGATGGCTACACCTTC.

This clone counts as medium-sized (0.01 to 0.1%). The chain combines TRBV4-2 with TRBJ2-3, with 14 bases aligning to TRBD2. This CDR3 comprises 18 residues. Germline V gene lookup returns CDR1 LGHNA and CDR2 YNFKEQ. The V gene end was trimmed by 1 base and the J gene end by 0 bases; junction bases not matched to a gene: 3. CDR3 sequence: CASSQGLAGGPSTDTQYF. The CDR3, as DNA: TGTGCCAGCAGCCAAGGACTAGCGGGGGGGCCTAGCACAGATACGCAGTATTTT.

This chain connects TRBV5-6 to TRBJ2-7, with D perhaps TRBD1 (5 bases). Germline CDR1 SGHDT, CDR2 YYEEEE. V gave up 2 bases and J gave up 5 bases, with 11 bases separating them. The CDR3 consists of 13 residues. The CDR3, as DNA: TGTGCCAGCAGCTTAGAATTAGGGGACGAGCAGTACTTC. This gives the protein CASSLELGDEQYF.

This rearrangement joins TRBV7-8 to TRBJ1-5, with D maybe TRBD1 (6 bases). This CDR3 has 15 amino acids. V was shortened by 2 bases and J by 0 bases, with 8 bases between the two germline ends. Per germline, CDR1 SGHVS and CDR2 FQNEAQ. The DNA for the CDR3 is TGTGCCAGCAGCTTACAGGGGTATAGCAATCAGCCCCAGCATTTT. It encodes CASSLQGYSNQPQHF.

This chain links TRBV18 with TRBJ2-1, with D unclear. This CDR3 has 12 amino acids. CDR1 is KGHSH, CDR2 LQKENI, per germline. V shed 7 bases and J shed 6 bases, with 10 bases lying between them. CDR3 sequence: CASLSTGNEQFF. CDR3 in DNA: TGTGCCAGCTTATCAACGGGCAATGAGCAGTTCTTC.

The rearrangement uses TRBV11-2 and TRBJ1-5, with 11 bases matching TRBD1. The CDR3 extends over 16 amino acids. CDR1 and CDR2 (germline): SGHAT, FQNNGV. V was clipped by 5 bases and J by 6 bases; unmatched bases: 9. CDR3 nucleotide sequence: TGTGCCAGCAGCATACCGGACAGGGGGCCGTTTCAGCCCCAGCATTTT. It encodes CASSIPDRGPFQPQHF.

This chain connects TRBV19 to TRBJ2-1, with D tentatively TRBD2 (5 bases). The germline V gene has CDR1 LNHDA and CDR2 SQIVND (reference sequence). The CDR3 consists of 15 residues. V was clipped by 1 base and J by 4 bases, with 11 bases between them. This CDR3 reads CASSIVGLEYNEQFF. The DNA of the CDR3 is TGTGCCAGTAGTATAGTAGGACTTGAGTACAATGAGCAGTTCTTC.

The V call is TRBV4-2, the J call TRBJ1-2; no firm D call. This CDR3 contains 13 residues. CDR1 is LGHNA and CDR2 is YNFKEQ in the germline V gene. V lost 4 bases, J lost 0 bases, and 6 bases lay in between. The DNA for the CDR3 is TGTGCCAGCAGCCTGGCATCTAACTATGGCTACACCTTC. It yields the protein CASSLASNYGYTF.

V usage is TRBV7-6 and J usage is TRBJ1-6; no definite D call. CDR1 is SGHVS and CDR2 is FNYEAQ in the germline V gene. CDR3 length: 15 residues. Deletions cut 5 bases from V and 5 bases from J, with 13 bases between. The CDR3 coding sequence is TGTGCCAGCAGCCCAGAGGCCGCGGATAATTCACCCCTCCACTTT. The encoded protein is CASSPEAADNSPLHF.

This clone occurred a few times. This sequence joins TRBV27 and TRBJ1-5, with a tentative D call TRBD1 (5 bases). The germline V gene has CDR1 MNHEY and CDR2 SMNVEV (reference sequence). CDR3 size: 13 residues. V was shortened by 4 bases and J by 6 bases, with 10 bases between the two germline ends. The CDR3 DNA is TGTGCCAGCAGTTGGGGGGGTAGTCAGCCCCAGCATTTT. It translates to CASSWGGSQPQHF.

This chain uses TRBV19 with TRBJ1-1; 8 bases are a match to TRBD1. The CDR3 totals 18 residues. CDR1 and CDR2 (germline): LNHDA, SQIVND (reference sequence). Trimming at V came to 7 bases and at J to 3 bases, leaving 19 bases not matched to a gene. For the CDR3, the DNA is TGTGCCAGTATTCTAATCGGACAGGGACCCACGGGGGACACTGAAGCTTTCTTT. Its protein is CASILIGQGPTGDTEAFF. Together with reference TRBV19 and TRBJ1-1, the CDR3 gives the full variable domain: DGGITQSPKYLFRKEGQNVTLSCEQNLNHDAMYWYRQDPGQGLRLIYYSQIVNDFQKGDIAEGYSVSREKKESFPLTVTSAQKNPTAFYLCASILIGQGPTGDTEAFFGQGTRLTVV.

This clone was picked up one time. The chain has TRBV19 and TRBJ1-5; D perhaps matches TRBD1 (6 bases). Per the germline V gene, CDR1 is LNHDA and CDR2 is SQIVND (reference sequence). This CDR3 is 14 amino acids long. The germline V and J ends were trimmed by 10 bases and 0 bases, with 13 bases remaining between them. CDR3: CATWSRGSNQPQHF. The DNA for the CDR3 is TGTGCCACTTGGAGCAGGGGTAGCAATCAGCCCCAGCATTTT.

The chain has TRBV5-4 and TRBJ2-7, with unresolved D. The CDR3 spans 13 residues. CDR1 is SGHNT, CDR2 YYREEE, per germline (reference sequence). The germline V and J ends were trimmed by 1 base and 3 bases, with 8 bases remaining between them. CDR3 amino acids: CASSLNTLYEQYF. Written as DNA, the CDR3 is TGTGCCAGCAGCTTGAACACCCTCTACGAGCAGTACTTC.

The genes are TRBV6-4 and TRBJ1-1, with D perhaps TRBD1 (6 bases). This CDR3 comprises 14 residues. Deletions cut 0 bases from V and 2 bases from J, with 7 bases between. Germline loops: CDR1 MRHNA, CDR2 SNTAGT. The CDR3 bases are TGTGCCAGCAGTGACTCCGGGACAAACACTGAAGCTTTCTTT. Its translation is CASSDSGTNTEAFF.

The chain is built from TRBV30 and TRBJ1-2, with no clear D. This CDR3 is built from 14 residues. V gave up 0 bases and J gave up 0 bases, with 8 bases separating them. The germline gives CDR1 GTSNPN, CDR2 SVGIG (reference sequence). CDR3 nucleotide sequence: TGTGCCTGGAGTGTCGTATTAGCTAACTATGGCTACACCTTC. Its protein product is CAWSVVLANYGYTF.

The chain couples TRBV7-8 to TRBJ2-3; D is uncertain. This CDR3 has 13 residues. Germline lookup yields CDR1 SGHVS and CDR2 FQNEAQ. V was clipped by 0 bases and J by 3 bases, with 4 bases between them. CDR3 loop: CASSLARTDTQYF. The CDR3 bases are TGTGCCAGCAGCTTAGCGCGGACAGATACGCAGTATTTT.